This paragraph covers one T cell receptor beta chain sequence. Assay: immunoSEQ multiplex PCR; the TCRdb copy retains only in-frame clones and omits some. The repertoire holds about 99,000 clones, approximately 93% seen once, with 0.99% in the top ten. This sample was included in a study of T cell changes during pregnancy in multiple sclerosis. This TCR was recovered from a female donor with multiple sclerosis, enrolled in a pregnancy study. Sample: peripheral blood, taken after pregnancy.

CDR3 sequence: CAISEGSGGVSSYEQYF. The DNA for the CDR3 is TGTGCCATCAGTGAGGGTTCTGGCGGGGTCAGCTCCTACGAGCAGTACTTC. V usage is TRBV10-3 and J usage is TRBJ2-7; a possible D gene is TRBD2 (6 bases). V lost 2 bases and J 0 bases, leaving 17 bases between the germline ends. The CDR3 covers 17 residues. The germline CDR1 and CDR2 sequences are ENHRY and SYGVKD.